Presented here are 24 T cell receptor beta chains from one specimen sequenced in a study of a mutant IDH1 vaccine in newly diagnosed glioma. Time point meaning: week 35, safety follow-up. Doses comprised 300 ug of mutant IDH1 20-mer peptide each, plus topical imiquimod. No cognate antigen is known for these TCRs. Libraries were prepared by immunoSEQ multiplex PCR; TCRdb keeps only in-frame clonotypes and omits some of them. The table lists about 56,000 clones, approximately 87% of them singletons. Sequences were derived from PBMCs, sampled from a glioma patient whose treatment included an IDH1 peptide vaccine. Receptors originate from a man aged 35 to 55 with glioma.

V and J are TRBV7-9 and TRBJ2-4; 10 bases fit TRBD1. This CDR3 spans 15 amino acids. V was clipped by 4 bases and J by 5 bases; unmatched bases: 5. In germline, CDR1 is SEHNR, CDR2 FQNEAQ (reference sequence). CDR3: CASSSPGTGENIQYF. CDR3 DNA sequence: TGTGCCAGCAGCTCACCTGGGACAGGGGAAAACATTCAGTACTTC.

The chain employs TRBV5-4 and TRBJ2-7; D gene unclear. V was cut by 0 bases and J by 0 bases, with 7 bases left in between. The germline V gene has CDR1 SGHNT and CDR2 YYREEE (reference sequence). CDR3 length: 14 residues. The CDR3 sequence: CASSLEQDSYEQYF. The DNA for the CDR3 is TGTGCCAGCAGCTTGGAGCAGGACTCCTACGAGCAGTACTTC. The whole variable domain, filled in from reference TRBV5-4 and TRBJ2-7, reads ETGVTQSPTHLIKTRGQQVTLRCSSQSGHNTVSWYQQALGQGPQFIFQYYREEENGRGNFPPRFSGLQFPNYSSELNVNALELDDSALYLCASSLEQDSYEQYFGPGTRLTVT.

V usage is TRBV19 and J usage is TRBJ2-3; D is unclear. This CDR3 comprises 14 residues. The germline CDR1 and CDR2 sequences are LNHDA and SQIVND (reference sequence). V was clipped by 6 bases and J by 8 bases, with 18 bases between them. The CDR3 bases are TGTGCCAGTAGACCAGGCGACCCTAAGATTACGCAGTATTTT. Protein product: CASRPGDPKITQYF.

The gene calls are TRBV10-3 and TRBJ1-5; TRBD1 matches 12 bases. Per the germline V gene, CDR1 is ENHRY and CDR2 is SYGVKD. The J segment lost 6 bases and the V segment lost 2 bases, leaving 14 bases of the junction unmatched. This CDR3 spans 19 amino acids. CDR3 DNA: TGTGCCATCAGTGAGACACACGGGACAGGGGGCCCAGTCGTTCAGCCCCAGCATTTT. Protein: CAISETHGTGGPVVQPQHF.

The V and J genes are TRBV19 and TRBJ1-1; D not resolved. V was shortened by 2 bases and J by 1 base, with 8 bases between the two germline ends. CDR1 and CDR2 (germline): LNHDA, SQIVND (reference sequence). This CDR3 region has 14 residues. The CDR3 DNA sequence: TGTGCCAGTAGTATAAATCCTCCGAACACTGAAGCTTTCTTT. Its translation: CASSINPPNTEAFF.

The rearrangement joins TRBV5-1 to TRBJ2-3; possibly TRBD2 for D (6 bases). V lost 0 bases to trimming and J lost 0 bases, with 11 bases between them. Looked up from germline, CDR1 is SGHRS and CDR2 is YFSETQ. CDR3 length: 16 residues. The DNA for the CDR3 is TGCGCCAGCAGCTTGGTCGGGAGATTTAGCACAGATACGCAGTATTTT. Protein product: CASSLVGRFSTDTQYF.

This chain links TRBV4-3 with TRBJ1-5; D is possibly TRBD1 (5 bases). The CDR3 covers 18 residues. Germline CDR1 and CDR2: LGHNA and YSLEER. V lost 3 bases to trimming and J lost 0 bases, with 18 bases between them. CDR3 in amino acids: CASSQEGYGAASNQPQHF. The CDR3 DNA sequence: TGCGCCAGCAGCCAGGAGGGGTACGGGGCGGCTAGCAATCAGCCCCAGCATTTT.

This chain joins TRBV19 and TRBJ2-3; D remains ambiguous. V lost 4 bases and J 6 bases, leaving 11 bases between the germline ends. Per germline, CDR1 LNHDA and CDR2 SQIVND (reference sequence). The CDR3 has 13 amino acids. CDR3 DNA: TGTGCCAGTAGTACCGCCCCGTTGGATACGCAGTATTTT. This gives the protein CASSTAPLDTQYF.

The V call is TRBV7-2, the J call TRBJ2-3; D possibly corresponds to TRBD2 (6 bases). This CDR3 is 12 amino acids long. The V end was cut by 6 bases, the J end by 8 bases, with 12 bases between. Germline V gene sequence: CDR1 SGHTA, CDR2 FQGNSA. CDR3 sequence (DNA): TGTGCCAGCAGAGTGACGGGAGTTACGCAGTATTTT. Translating it yields CASRVTGVTQYF.

The rearrangement uses TRBV18 and TRBJ1-5; the D gene is possibly TRBD1 (6 bases). The CDR3 extends over 14 amino acids. Germline-derived CDR1 and CDR2 are KGHSH and LQKENI. V lost 3 bases to trimming and J lost 7 bases, with 13 bases between them. CDR3 amino acids: CASSPQGLEQPQHF. The DNA of the CDR3 is TGTGCCAGCTCACCCCAGGGGCTGGAACAGCCCCAGCATTTT.

The rearrangement uses TRBV5-1 and TRBJ1-4; TRBD1 matches 9 bases. With V trimmed by 4 bases and J by 8 bases, 6 bases remained unmatched. CDR3 size: 14 residues. Looked up from germline, CDR1 is SGHRS and CDR2 is YFSETQ. CDR3 in amino acids: CASSQQGASEKLFF. DNA for the CDR3: TGCGCCAGCAGCCAACAGGGGGCAAGCGAAAAACTGTTTTTT. The whole variable domain, filled in from reference TRBV5-1 and TRBJ1-4, reads KAGVTQTPRYLIKTRGQQVTLSCSPISGHRSVSWYQQTPGQGLQFLFEYFSETQRNKGNFPGRFSGRQFSNSRSEMNVSTLELGDSALYLCASSQQGASEKLFFGSGTQLSVL.

This sequence joins TRBV14 and TRBJ1-3, with D uncertain. Per germline, CDR1 SGHDN and CDR2 FVKESK. V was clipped by 3 bases and J by 1 base, with 10 bases between them. CDR3 length: 15 residues. Here the CDR3 reads CASSQYYGSGNTIYF. The CDR3 DNA sequence: TGTGCCAGCAGCCAGTACTACGGTTCTGGAAACACCATATATTTT.

This CDR3 is CASSQGLAGAYEQYF. The CDR3 coding sequence is TGTGCCAGCAGCCAGGGACTAGCGGGAGCCTACGAGCAGTACTTC. This sequence joins TRBV14 and TRBJ2-7; 14 positions agree with TRBD2. The CDR3 loop spans 15 amino acids. CDR1 is SGHDN, CDR2 FVKESK, per germline. With 3 bases clipped from V and 2 bases from J, the junction kept 0 bases outside the gene matches.

This rearrangement joins TRBV5-1 to TRBJ2-7; D is perhaps TRBD1 (6 bases). Germline CDR1 reads SGHRS; CDR2 reads YFSETQ. The CDR3 is made up of 14 amino acids. The germline V and J ends were trimmed by 5 bases and 0 bases, with 12 bases remaining between them. The CDR3 coding sequence is TGCGCCAGCAGGCGAGAGGACAGCTCCTACGAGCAGTACTTC. This gives the protein CASRREDSSYEQYF.

In the case of this clone: A junction end diverges from the germline sequence, so it may reflect a read error. V gene TRBV2 combines with J gene TRBJ2-7, with TRBD1 as a possible D gene (5 bases). This CDR3 has 13 amino acids. CDR1 SNHLY and CDR2 FYNNEI come from the germline V gene. CDR3 sequence: CASRSGHYYEQCF. CDR3 DNA: TGTGCCAGCAGATCAGGACACTACTACGAGCAGTGCTTC.

This chain joins TRBV13 and TRBJ1-2; D perhaps matches TRBD1 (5 bases). V was cut by 6 bases and J by 4 bases, with 9 bases left in between. This CDR3 has 12 amino acids. Germline lookup yields CDR1 PRHDT and CDR2 FYEKMQ (reference sequence). The CDR3 spells CASRRGSYGYTF. The CDR3 DNA is TGTGCCAGCAGAAGGGGCTCCTATGGCTACACCTTC.

This clone has just one count. The chain recombines TRBV6-5 with TRBJ2-3; no firm D call. Germline V gives CDR1 MNHEY, CDR2 SVGAGI. With 7 bases removed from V and 1 base from J, the gap between germline ends came to 9 bases. The CDR3 consists of 13 residues. CDR3 in DNA: TGTGCCAGCATCCGCCCGGGCACAGATACGCAGTATTTT. This encodes CASIRPGTDTQYF.

The chain combines TRBV27 with TRBJ2-7; 9 positions agree with TRBD2. The CDR3 has 13 residues. CDR1 and CDR2 (germline): MNHEY, SMNVEV (reference sequence). The V gene end was trimmed by 6 bases and the J gene end by 4 bases; junction bases not matched to a gene: 4. CDR3 sequence reads: CASRLGLAYEQYF. CDR3 nucleotide sequence: TGTGCCAGCAGACTTGGACTAGCGTACGAGCAGTACTTC.

The chain has TRBV5-4 and TRBJ2-7, with D possibly TRBD2 on 5 matching bases. Looked up from germline, CDR1 is SGHNT and CDR2 is YYREEE (reference sequence). The V end lost 2 bases, the J end lost 5 bases, and 11 bases lay between the germline ends. This CDR3 spans 13 amino acids. CDR3 coding DNA: TGTGCCAGCAGCTTCTCTGAGGGAGACGAGCAGTACTTC. Residues: CASSFSEGDEQYF.

The V and J genes are TRBV5-5 and TRBJ2-6; D is perhaps TRBD1 (6 bases). Between the trimmed V and J ends, which lost 2 bases and 0 bases, there was a span of 12 bases. Germline CDR1 and CDR2: SGHKS and YYEKEE (reference sequence). The CDR3 is 17 residues long. The CDR3 sequence: CASSLDRFLSGANVLTF. CDR3 sequence (DNA): TGTGCCAGCAGCTTAGACAGGTTCCTCTCTGGGGCCAACGTCCTGACTTTC. The whole variable domain, remainder taken from reference TRBV5-5 and TRBJ2-6, is DAGVTQSPTHLIKTRGQQVTLRCSPISGHKSVSWYQQVLGQGPQFIFQYYEKEERGRGNFPDRFSARQFPNYSSELNVNALLLGDSALYLCASSLDRFLSGANVLTFGAGSRLTVL.

The rearrangement joins TRBV5-1 to TRBJ2-5; the D gene could be TRBD1 or TRBD2 (6 bases each). The CDR3 loop spans 16 amino acids. Trimming took off 0 bases at V and 5 bases at J, with 17 bases between the two ends. Germline-derived CDR1 and CDR2 are SGHRS and YFSETQ. CDR3: CASSLAGGHMKETQYF. The DNA of the CDR3 is TGCGCCAGCAGCTTGGCCGGGGGACATATGAAGGAGACCCAGTACTTC.

J is TRBJ1-5 and V is TRBV19; 10 bases fit TRBD1. V lost 6 bases, J lost 5 bases, and 10 bases stayed unmatched. This CDR3 region has 16 residues. Germline CDR1 LNHDA, CDR2 SQIVND (reference sequence). The CDR3 sequence: CASSNLDRGLHQPQHF. In DNA, the CDR3 is TGTGCCAGTAGCAATCTAGACAGGGGGCTACATCAGCCCCAGCATTTT.

V is TRBV4-1 and J is TRBJ2-5; D is unresolved. CDR1 is MGHRA, CDR2 YSYEKL, per germline. The CDR3 runs 12 residues. The V and J ends lost 0 bases and 4 bases respectively, with 3 bases between them. CDR3 nucleotides: TGCGCCAGCAGCCAAGATACAGAGACCCAGTACTTC. Translated, it gives CASSQDTETQYF.

The chain links TRBV4-2 to TRBJ2-2, with D perhaps TRBD2 (6 bases). There are 15 residues in the CDR3. V was clipped by 1 base and J by 5 bases, with 11 bases between them. Germline V lookup: CDR1 LGHNA, CDR2 YNFKEQ. The CDR3: CASSQGGLLTGELFF. In nucleotides, the CDR3 is TGTGCCAGCAGCCAAGGGGGACTCCTAACCGGGGAGCTGTTTTTT.